The source of this T cell receptor beta chain is a study of cytotoxic CD8 clonotypes in ibrutinib-treated CLL. Turning to the study itself: Overall, roughly 25 responses were partial and 2 complete; following median roughly 70 months, roughly 15 patients stayed remitted and 12 progressed.

General study points: Sampling times differed between sustained-remission and progressing patients. Patients had baseline clonality above age-matched healthy donors, and this clonality moved with circulating CD8+ T-cell counts.

This clone appeared a few times. The antigen remains unidentified. This table comes from immunoSEQ multiplex PCR, and its TCRdb copy is limited to in-frame clones, with some not included. Among some 300,000 clones, about 80% were seen once, and the ten largest hold under 8.5%. Trimming cost V 2 bases and J 0 bases, with 11 bases left between them. This CDR3 contains 17 residues. Looked up from germline, CDR1 is SGHVS and CDR2 is FNYEAQ. This specimen consisted of PBMCs, obtained before ibrutinib treatment. This sequence joins TRBV7-6 and TRBJ2-6; D is unclear. This clonotype was sampled from a human donor with chronic lymphocytic leukemia. In nucleotides, the CDR3 is TGTGCCAGCAGCTTAAGGGTACCGAGCTCTGGGGCCAACGTCCTGACTTTC. Residues: CASSLRVPSSGANVLTF.